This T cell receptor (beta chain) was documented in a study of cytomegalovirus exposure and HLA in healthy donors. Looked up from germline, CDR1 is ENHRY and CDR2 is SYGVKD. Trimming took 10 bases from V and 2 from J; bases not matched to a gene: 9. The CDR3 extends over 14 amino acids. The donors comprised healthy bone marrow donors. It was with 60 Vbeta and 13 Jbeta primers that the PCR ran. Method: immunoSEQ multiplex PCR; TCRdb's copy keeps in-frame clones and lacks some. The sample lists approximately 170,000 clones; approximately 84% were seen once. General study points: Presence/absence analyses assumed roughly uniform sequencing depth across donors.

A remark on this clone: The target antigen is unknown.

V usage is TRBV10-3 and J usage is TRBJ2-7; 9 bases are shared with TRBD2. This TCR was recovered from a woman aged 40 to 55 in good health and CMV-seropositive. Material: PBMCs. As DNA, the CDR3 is TGTGCCAGCAGGTGGACTAGCGACACCTACGAGCAGTACTTC. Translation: CASRWTSDTYEQYF.